The next 22 T cell receptor beta chains were all read from a single sample in a study of CD8+CD57+ T cells in acquired aplastic anemia. Patients sequenced had flow cytometry evidence of CD8+CD57+ cell expansion. According to the study, genomic DNA was the template for TCR beta VDJ and CDR3 profiling. TCRdb reprocessed the reads with MiXCR, giving one entry per CDR3 protein. The repertoire includes a few hundred thousand distinct CDR3 sequences, approximately 57% of them detected once, and under 1.5% sits in the top ten. The material sequenced was sorted CD4+, CD8+, or CD8+CD57+ T cells (not recorded which) from PBMCs. Receptor source: a human donor with aplastic anemia.

This chain uses TRBV7-9 with TRBJ1-1; 10 bases align to TRBD1. There are 15 residues in the CDR3. Germline V gene data show CDR1 as SEHNR and CDR2 as FQNEAQ (reference sequence). Trimming took 5 bases from V and 5 from J; bases not matched to a gene: 8. The DNA for the CDR3 is TGTGCCAGCAGCGGCACCGGGACAGGGGTTACTGAAGCTTTCTTT. It is translated as CASSGTGTGVTEAFF.

This clonotype was observed a handful of times. V is TRBV7-2 and J is TRBJ2-7, with D possibly TRBD1 on 6 matching bases. The CDR3 spans 13 residues. The germline V gene has CDR1 SGHTA and CDR2 FQGNSA. With 5 bases removed from V and 3 bases from J, the gap between germline ends came to 11 bases. The CDR3 region is CASSLRTDYEQYF. In nucleotides, the CDR3 is TGTGCCAGCAGCCTCCGGACAGACTACGAGCAGTACTTC. The variable domain in full, with the rest retrieved from reference TRBV7-2 and TRBJ2-7, is GAGVSQSPSNKVTEKGKDVELRCDPISGHTALYWYRQSLGQGLEFLIYFQGNSAPDKSGLPSDRFSAERTGGSVSTLTIQRTQQEDSAVYLCASSLRTDYEQYFGPGTRLTVT.

This clonotype has only a few counts. V gene TRBV12-3 or TRBV12-4 combines with J gene TRBJ2-7; D remains ambiguous. The CDR3 totals 14 residues. The V end was cut by 2 bases, the J end by 0 bases, with 8 bases between. For the CDR3, the DNA is TGTGCCAGCAGTTTACGCAGGAGCTCCTACGAGCAGTACTTC. It encodes CASSLRRSSYEQYF.

This chain uses TRBV5-1 with TRBJ2-1; 13 nucleotides agree with TRBD2. V lost 1 base and J lost 10; bases outside the gene matches: 8. Germline CDR1 and CDR2: SGHRS and YFSETQ. The CDR3 contains 16 residues. CDR3 DNA sequence: TGCGCCAGCAGCTTGCCTACTAGCGGGGGGGCGGGAGAGCAGTTCTTC. Its translation: CASSLPTSGGAGEQFF.

This clonotype was counted once. The chain combines TRBV5-1 with TRBJ2-7; possibly TRBD1 for D (6 bases). The CDR3 runs 14 residues. The germline V and J ends were trimmed by 3 bases and 2 bases, with 12 bases remaining between them. Per germline, CDR1 SGHRS and CDR2 YFSETQ. The CDR3 nucleotides read TGCGCCAGCAGCTCGATGGACAGAACCTACGAGCAGTACTTC. It yields the protein CASSSMDRTYEQYF.

Ten or more counts support this clonotype. The rearrangement uses TRBV25-1 and TRBJ2-5; D tentatively fits TRBD1 or TRBD2 (5 bases each). Germline lookup yields CDR1 MGHDK and CDR2 SYGVNS. V dropped 0 bases and J dropped 5 bases, with 10 bases sitting between them. The CDR3 sequence is 14 residues long. CDR3 coding DNA: TGTGCCAGCAGTGAATACGGGGCTGCGGAGACCCAGTACTTC. It encodes CASSEYGAAETQYF.

On this clonotype: In this CDR3 the conserved last residue, phenylalanine or tryptophan, is missing, so a read error is likely. The chain joins TRBV19 to TRBJ1-4; 9 positions match TRBD1. The CDR3 extends over 16 amino acids. Germline V lookup: CDR1 LNHDA, CDR2 SQIVND (reference sequence). Unmatched junction bases numbered 16, after V lost 9 bases and J lost 8 bases. CDR3 region: CASGNGQGRFSEKLFV. The CDR3 bases are TGTGCCAGCGGCAACGGACAGGGGAGATTCTCGGAAAAACTGTTTGTT.

This clonotype has just one count. The V gene is TRBV12-3 or TRBV12-4, the J gene TRBJ2-7, with a tentative D call TRBD1 (5 bases). This CDR3 is 12 amino acids long. Trimming left V 3 bases short and J 4 bases short, with 7 bases between. The CDR3 DNA reads TGTGCCAGCAGTTTCAAGGGGTACGAGCAGTACTTC. Amino acid sequence: CASSFKGYEQYF.

This clonotype was seen at least ten times. This CDR3 reads CASSDRAAILNSPLHF. For the CDR3, the DNA is TGTGCCAGCAGCGACAGGGCAGCAATCCTTAATTCACCCCTCCACTTT. The rearrangement joins TRBV3-1 to TRBJ1-6; 7 bases are shared with TRBD1. This CDR3 contains 16 residues. Per germline, CDR1 LGHDT and CDR2 YNNKEL (reference sequence). With V trimmed by 5 bases and J by 6 bases, 10 bases remained unmatched.

Of note for this clonotype: An end of the junction differs from the germline gene, which may be a read error. The CDR3 spells CASSDLLDRVGNTGELFF. The DNA of the CDR3 is TGTGCCTCCAGTGATTTGCTAGACAGGGTAGGTAACACCGGGGAGCTGTTTTTT. The chain employs TRBV24-1 and TRBJ2-2; TRBD1 aligns across 7 bases. This CDR3 has 18 residues. CDR1 and CDR2 from the germline V gene are KGHDR and SFDVKD.

The CDR3 is CASSDRNTEAFF. The CDR3 nucleotides read TGTGCCAGCAGTGACCGGAACACTGAAGCTTTCTTT. This sequence joins TRBV25-1 and TRBJ1-1; D is ambiguous. Deletions cut 3 bases from V and 1 base from J, with 3 bases between. From germline, CDR1 is MGHDK and CDR2 SYGVNS. The CDR3 is made up of 12 amino acids.

There are many counts of this clonotype. CDR3 coding DNA: TGTGCCAGTAGGAGGAGGGACTCCTACAATGAGCAGTTCTTC. Amino acid sequence: CASRRRDSYNEQFF. V and J are TRBV19 and TRBJ2-1, with D perhaps TRBD2 (6 bases). This CDR3 is built from 14 residues. Germline CDR1 LNHDA, CDR2 SQIVND (reference sequence). Trimming cost V 6 bases and J 0 bases, with 9 bases left between them.

There are many counts of this clonotype. The rearrangement joins TRBV7-8 to TRBJ2-4, with 7 bases lining up with TRBD2. Germline V lookup: CDR1 SGHVS, CDR2 FQNEAQ. The CDR3 spans 15 residues. V shed 1 base, J shed 5 bases, and the junction held 5 bases outside the gene matches. CDR3 DNA sequence: TGTGCCAGCAGCTTAGTGGCTAGCGGCGAAAACATTCAGTACTTC. The encoded protein is CASSLVASGENIQYF.

The V call is TRBV10-1, the J call TRBJ2-1; 7 bases are a match to TRBD2. The CDR3 loop spans 17 amino acids. The junction had 17 bases not matched to a gene; V was cut back by 3 bases and J by 9 bases. Germline loops: CDR1 WNHNN, CDR2 SYGVQD (reference sequence). Written as DNA, the CDR3 is TGCGCCAGCAGTGACTCGGGGAGGGTGAGGGCGAGAGGTGAGCAGTTCTTC. Translated, it gives CASSDSGRVRARGEQFF.

The chain links TRBV29-1 to TRBJ1-2; no clear D gene. Germline V CDR1 and CDR2: SQVTM, ANQGSEA. The V end lost 3 bases, the J end lost 1 base, and 6 bases lay between the germline ends. The CDR3 is 12 amino acids. The CDR3 sequence: CSVEILNYGYTF. The CDR3 DNA reads TGCAGCGTTGAGATCCTTAACTATGGCTACACCTTC.

The rearrangement links TRBV20-1 to TRBJ1-2; D unresolved. Germline CDR1 and CDR2: DFQATT and SNEGSKA (reference sequence). The CDR3 sequence is 14 residues long. V was trimmed by 3 bases and J by 4 bases, leaving 15 bases between them. The CDR3 loop reads CSASTSLRLYGYTF. CDR3 DNA: TGCAGTGCTAGTACATCCCTGCGGCTCTATGGCTACACCTTC.

Ten or more counts support this clonotype. This sequence joins TRBV6-1 and TRBJ1-3, with a tentative D call TRBD1 (5 bases). V lost 7 bases, J lost 4 bases, and 5 bases lay in between. From germline, CDR1 is MNHNS and CDR2 SASEGT. CDR3 length: 11 amino acids. CDR3 sequence: CASTGGNTIYF. In DNA form, the CDR3 reads TGTGCCAGCACAGGGGGAAACACCATATATTTT.

The V gene is TRBV20-1, the J gene TRBJ2-1, with a possible D match to TRBD1 (6 bases). Trimming took off 5 bases at V and 8 bases at J, with 10 bases between the two ends. This CDR3 comprises 11 residues. The germline gives CDR1 DFQATT, CDR2 SNEGSKA (reference sequence). CDR3 coding DNA: TGCAGTGCTGGGCAGGGGTATGAGCAGTTCTTC. Its protein product is CSAGQGYEQFF.

The chain recombines TRBV2 with TRBJ2-1; D is unresolved. V lost 4 bases to trimming and J lost 2 bases, with 9 bases between them. Germline V gene data show CDR1 as SNHLY and CDR2 as FYNNEI. The CDR3 spans 14 residues. The CDR3, as DNA: TGTGCCAGCAGTGGGATAGGCGCCTACAATGAGCAGTTCTTC. This sequence encodes CASSGIGAYNEQFF.

The chain recombines TRBV2 with TRBJ2-7; D ambiguous. The CDR3 totals 14 residues. Germline values: CDR1 SNHLY, CDR2 FYNNEI. Trimming cost V 6 bases and J 3 bases, with 15 bases left between them. CDR3 nucleotides: TGTGCCAGCAGCTCCCCGGGTGCAGTCTACGAGCAGTACTTC. Amino acid sequence: CASSSPGAVYEQYF.

This clonotype appeared many times. The chain joins TRBV4-1 to TRBJ1-1; the D is unclear. This CDR3 region has 15 residues. Germline V gives CDR1 MGHRA, CDR2 YSYEKL. V dropped 4 bases and J dropped 0 bases, with 12 bases sitting between them. The CDR3 sequence: CASSLKVSLNTEAFF. In DNA form, the CDR3 reads TGCGCCAGCAGCCTTAAGGTGAGCCTGAACACTGAAGCTTTCTTT.

This clonotype was observed a few times. The chain recombines TRBV15 with TRBJ2-7, with D perhaps matching TRBD1 (6 bases). Trimming shortened V by 0 bases and J by 2 bases, and 14 bases separated the two germline ends. The CDR3 is made up of 16 amino acids. Germline V lookup: CDR1 LNHNV, CDR2 YYDKDF (reference sequence). CDR3 in DNA: TGTGCCACCAGCAGAGATCGTGTGGGGGCCCCCTACGAGCAGTACTTC. Translating it yields CATSRDRVGAPYEQYF.